The 11 T cell receptor beta chains in this list originate from one sample, sequenced in a study of post-analysis software for immune sequencing data. These receptors' targets are unknown. cDNA libraries of TCR beta carried unique molecular identifiers. One entry per CDR3 protein, called by TCRdb with MiXCR from the PCR reads. Here the sample spans more than 450,000 distinct CDR3 sequences, around 34% being singletons. Study results and caveats: Five or six TRBV segments appeared more often in patients than in controls, and TRBV5-6, TRBV5-1 and TRBV20-1 were among these.

Sequenced sample: blood. Receptors originate from a girl younger than 18 with multiple sclerosis.

This clonotype was observed a few times. This chain links TRBV24-1 with TRBJ2-6; D call uncertain. Germline V gene lookup returns CDR1 KGHDR and CDR2 SFDVKD. V was shortened by 10 bases and J by 2 bases, with 8 bases between the two germline ends. There are 13 residues in the CDR3. CDR3 in amino acids: CATRVTGANVLTF. CDR3 coding DNA: TGTGCCACAAGGGTGACTGGGGCCAACGTCCTGACTTTC.

V is TRBV2 and J is TRBJ2-1; 9 nucleotides match TRBD2. After removal of 7 bases from V and 3 bases from J, the junction contained 7 bases not matched to a gene. CDR1 and CDR2 (germline): SNHLY, FYNNEI. The CDR3 is 15 amino acids. In DNA form, the CDR3 reads TGTGCCAGCACCCCCGTTAGCGGGGGCTACAATGAGCAGTTCTTC. Translating it yields CASTPVSGGYNEQFF.

A few counts support this clonotype. The chain is built from TRBV29-1 and TRBJ2-7; D might be TRBD1 or TRBD2, each matching 6 bases. The length of the CDR3 is 12 residues. Deletions cut 3 bases from V and 5 bases from J, with 11 bases between. Germline CDR1 SQVTM, CDR2 ANQGSEA. In nucleotides, the CDR3 is TGCAGCGTTGAGGAGGGGGAAGACGAGCAGTACTTC. Translating gives CSVEEGEDEQYF.

The rearrangement links TRBV10-1 to TRBJ2-1; 8 bases agree with TRBD2. Per germline, CDR1 WNHNN and CDR2 SYGVQD (reference sequence). The CDR3 is 16 residues long. V lost 3 bases and J lost 4; bases outside the gene matches: 8. CDR3 nucleotide sequence: TGCGCCAGCAGTGAATCCGGCCCTAGCGGGTACAATGAGCAGTTCTTC. The encoded protein is CASSESGPSGYNEQFF.

This chain connects TRBV6-5 to TRBJ2-3, with D unresolved. Per the germline V gene, CDR1 is MNHEY and CDR2 is SVGAGI. This CDR3 is built from 16 residues. V lost 0 bases and J 6 bases, leaving 16 bases between the germline ends. CDR3 DNA: TGTGCCAGCAGTTACTCGGTGGTAGGCAGCCGGGATACGCAGTATTTT. Protein product: CASSYSVVGSRDTQYF.

The chain couples TRBV6-5 to TRBJ2-3; D may be TRBD2 (6 bases). Germline loops: CDR1 MNHEY, CDR2 SVGAGI. The length of the CDR3 is 14 residues. Trimming removed 9 bases from V and 0 bases from J, with 13 bases in between. The CDR3 DNA follows: TGTGCCAGTCTGAAGGCGGGGAGCACAGATACGCAGTATTTT. Protein sequence: CASLKAGSTDTQYF.

The chain employs TRBV20-1 and TRBJ1-4, with 8 positions matching TRBD1. With 5 bases clipped from V and 5 bases from J, the junction kept 4 bases outside the gene matches. This CDR3 spans 13 amino acids. From germline, CDR1 is DFQATT and CDR2 SNEGSKA (reference sequence). The CDR3 DNA is TGCAGTGCTTCGGACAGGGCCAATGAAAAACTGTTTTTT. It translates to CSASDRANEKLFF.

This clonotype was seen more than once but under ten times. V usage is TRBV2 and J usage is TRBJ2-7; 7 positions match TRBD1. Germline V lookup: CDR1 SNHLY, CDR2 FYNNEI. The CDR3 is 14 amino acids. V dropped 8 bases and J dropped 0; count of bases not matched to a gene: 7. CDR3 in amino acids: CASLKQGSSYEQYF. The CDR3, as DNA: TGTGCCAGCCTGAAACAGGGGAGCTCCTACGAGCAGTACTTC.

The chain joins TRBV12-3 or TRBV12-4 to TRBJ2-3; 9 positions agree with TRBD2. V trimming: 3 bases; J trimming: 4 bases; junction bases outside the gene matches: 5. This CDR3 region has 15 residues. CDR3 residues: CASSFPLAGPDTQYF. The CDR3 DNA reads TGTGCCAGCAGTTTTCCCCTAGCGGGGCCAGATACGCAGTATTTT.

The chain uses TRBV20-1 and TRBJ2-3; D remains unclear. Germline values: CDR1 DFQATT, CDR2 SNEGSKA (reference sequence). This CDR3 is 13 amino acids long. V was trimmed by 8 bases and J by 7 bases, leaving 19 bases between them. The CDR3 spells CSPRIVVGYTQYF. CDR3 nucleotide sequence: TGCAGTCCAAGGATCGTAGTGGGTTATACGCAGTATTTT.

This clonotype has just a few counts. This chain uses TRBV5-5 with TRBJ2-2; 9 nucleotides match TRBD1. The germline gives CDR1 SGHKS, CDR2 YYEKEE (reference sequence). The CDR3 has 16 residues. V lost 2 bases, J lost 3 bases, and 5 bases stayed unmatched. CDR3 DNA: TGTGCCAGCAGCTTCCCCGACAGGGGGGACACCGGGGAGCTGTTTTTT. Translated: CASSFPDRGDTGELFF. Filled out from reference TRBV5-5 and TRBJ2-2, the complete variable domain reads DAGVTQSPTHLIKTRGQQVTLRCSPISGHKSVSWYQQVLGQGPQFIFQYYEKEERGRGNFPDRFSARQFPNYSSELNVNALLLGDSALYLCASSFPDRGDTGELFFGEGSRLTVL.